These 27 T cell receptor beta chains were all obtained from the same sample, sequenced in a study of T cell responses to AZD1222 COVID-19 vaccine. Here immunoSEQ multiplex PCR was the method, and the copy in TCRdb shows in-frame clones only, minus some. The data show about 120,000 clones, roughly 85% seen once. The source material was peripheral blood, sampled on day 0 of MenACWY control vaccination. The receptors stem from an adult in good health.

The chain carries TRBV7-3 and TRBJ1-1; a possible D gene is TRBD1 (6 bases). The CDR3 loop spans 13 amino acids. The germline V gene has CDR1 SGHTA and CDR2 FQGTGA. Trimming cost V 2 bases and J 8 bases, with 12 bases left between them. CDR3 sequence: CASSLFSRGEAFF. CDR3 DNA: TGTGCCAGCAGCTTATTCTCCAGGGGCGAAGCTTTCTTT.

This clone was seen more than once but under ten times. The genes are TRBV5-4 and TRBJ1-1; D unclear. The CDR3 contains 14 residues. V shed 0 bases and J shed 1 base, with 7 bases lying between them. Germline lookup yields CDR1 SGHNT and CDR2 YYREEE (reference sequence). The CDR3 reads CASSLGFTNTEAFF. Written as DNA, the CDR3 is TGTGCCAGCAGCTTGGGGTTTACGAACACTGAAGCTTTCTTT.

V and J are TRBV5-1 and TRBJ1-5, with TRBD1 matching over 8 bases. The V and J ends lost 4 bases and 15 bases, in that order; junction bases with no gene match: 12. From germline, CDR1 is SGHRS and CDR2 YFSETQ. This CDR3 has 13 amino acids. The CDR3 protein is CASSTGQGGPGHF. The CDR3 nucleotides are TGCGCCAGCAGCACCGGACAGGGCGGCCCTGGGCATTTT.

This sequence joins TRBV5-1 and TRBJ1-2, with 8 bases aligning to TRBD1. Losses at the gene ends were 0 bases for V and 7 bases for J; bases not matched to a gene: 11. CDR3 size: 16 residues. Germline CDR1 is SGHRS and CDR2 is YFSETQ. The chain's CDR3 is CASSLAGAGGASGYTF. The CDR3 nucleotides read TGCGCCAGCAGCTTGGCCGGGGCAGGGGGCGCCTCTGGCTACACCTTC.

CDR3 sequence: CASSPPLGEPEHNSPLHF. In nucleotides, the CDR3 is TGTGCCAGCAGTCCCCCCCTTGGGGAGCCTGAGCATAATTCACCCCTCCACTTT. This rearrangement joins TRBV6-6 to TRBJ1-6; D gene unclear. Trimming stripped 5 bases from V and 5 bases from J, with 22 bases between. The CDR3 contains 18 residues. Germline CDR1 and CDR2: MNHNY and SVGAGI (reference sequence).

The gene calls are TRBV5-5 and TRBJ2-1; perhaps TRBD1 as D (6 bases). From germline, CDR1 is SGHKS and CDR2 YYEKEE (reference sequence). V lost 1 base and J 5 bases, leaving 13 bases between the germline ends. This CDR3 has 15 residues. The CDR3 nucleotides read TGTGCCAGCAGCTTGCTCGGACAGCCCCACAATGAGCAGTTCTTC. Amino acids: CASSLLGQPHNEQFF.

The V and J genes are TRBV7-6 and TRBJ2-5; D remains ambiguous. CDR1 is SGHVS and CDR2 is FNYEAQ in the germline V gene. The V end was cut by 3 bases, the J end by 2 bases, with 7 bases between. The CDR3 contains 13 residues. In nucleotides, the CDR3 is TGTGCCAGCAGCTTGTATGAACAAGAGACCCAGTACTTC. Its protein product is CASSLYEQETQYF. The whole variable domain, remainder taken from reference TRBV7-6 and TRBJ2-5, is GAGVSQSPRYKVTKRGQDVALRCDPISGHVSLYWYRQALGQGPEFLTYFNYEAQQDKSGLPNDRFSAERPEGSISTLTIQRTEQRDSAMYRCASSLYEQETQYFGPGTRLLVL.

The chain joins TRBV6-4 to TRBJ1-1; D unresolved. Germline CDR1 and CDR2: MRHNA and SNTAGT. The CDR3 length is 14 residues. V dropped 2 bases and J dropped 1 base, with 8 bases sitting between them. The CDR3 region is CASSDRVGNTEAFF. The CDR3 nucleotides are TGTGCCAGCAGTGACCGGGTAGGGAACACTGAAGCTTTCTTT.

The chain has TRBV7-8 and TRBJ1-1; D unresolved. This CDR3 is built from 12 residues. V shed 2 bases and J shed 4 bases, with 5 bases lying between them. Germline lookup yields CDR1 SGHVS and CDR2 FQNEAQ. This chain's CDR3 is CASSLWSTEAFF. Here the CDR3 DNA reads TGTGCCAGCAGCTTATGGAGCACTGAAGCTTTCTTT. The whole variable domain, remainder taken from reference TRBV7-8 and TRBJ1-1, is GAGVSQSPRYKVAKRGQDVALRCDPISGHVSLFWYQQALGQGPEFLTYFQNEAQLDKSGLPSDRFFAERPEGSVSTLKIQRTQQEDSAVYLCASSLWSTEAFFGQGTRLTVV.

In DNA, the CDR3 is TGCAGCGTCACCCGGAGGCTAGCGGGGGTATACACAGATACGCAGTATTTT. Protein product: CSVTRRLAGVYTDTQYF. This sequence joins TRBV29-1 and TRBJ2-3; 10 positions match TRBD2. There are 17 residues in the CDR3. In germline, CDR1 is SQVTM, CDR2 ANQGSEA. J lost 2 bases, V lost 6 bases, and 14 bases had no gene match.

The chain employs TRBV9 and TRBJ1-2, with 8 bases that match TRBD1. Germline trimming cut 5 bases from V and 5 bases from J; bases unmatched to any gene: 11. The CDR3 length is 15 residues. Germline assignment: CDR1 SGDLS and CDR2 YYNGEE. In DNA, the CDR3 is TGTGCCAGCAGATCAACCGGACAGGGCCGGTATGGCTACACCTTC. It translates to CASRSTGQGRYGYTF.

J is TRBJ2-5 and V is TRBV7-2; TRBD2 matches at 11 bases. Germline CDR1 is SGHTA and CDR2 is FQGNSA. The ends lost 5 bases at V and 5 bases at J; junction bases unmatched: 4. The length of the CDR3 is 14 residues. In DNA form, the CDR3 reads TGTGCCAGCAGCCCCCCTAGCGGGGGGGAGACCCAGTACTTC. Translating it yields CASSPPSGGETQYF.

The chain is built from TRBV5-1 and TRBJ2-2, with TRBD2 identical over 8 bases. The CDR3 spans 16 residues. Per the germline V gene, CDR1 is SGHRS and CDR2 is YFSETQ. V was pared by 4 bases and J by 7 bases, with 12 bases of the junction left unmatched. Written as DNA, the CDR3 is TGCGCCAGCAGCCCCACCCGTCCCGGGAGGGGCGGGGAGCTGTTTTTT. Protein: CASSPTRPGRGGELFF.

The rearrangement uses TRBV5-6 and TRBJ1-6; possible D gene TRBD1, 6 bases. The germline gives CDR1 SGHDT, CDR2 YYEEEE. V lost 4 bases to trimming and J lost 6 bases, with 23 bases between them. The CDR3 sequence is 18 residues long. CDR3 in amino acids: CASSPTGTRSKPNSPLHF. As DNA, the CDR3 is TGTGCCAGCAGCCCGACAGGAACCCGGTCTAAGCCTAATTCACCCCTCCACTTT.

V gene TRBV6-4 combines with J gene TRBJ2-3, with D possibly matching TRBD2 (7 bases). The CDR3 has 15 residues. Trimming shortened V by 4 bases and J by 3 bases, and 14 bases separated the two germline ends. CDR1 is MRHNA, CDR2 SNTAGT, per germline. In DNA form, the CDR3 reads TGTGCCAGCAGTGGCGAGGGGGGGAGAACAGATACGCAGTATTTT. Its protein product is CASSGEGGRTDTQYF.

V and J are TRBV27 and TRBJ2-4, with 9 bases aligning to TRBD1. Germline V gene lookup returns CDR1 MNHEY and CDR2 SMNVEV (reference sequence). V lost 8 bases, J lost 6 bases, and 17 bases stayed unmatched. The CDR3 has 17 amino acids. CDR3 amino acids: CASRSLLTDRGLNIQYF. The CDR3, as DNA: TGTGCCAGCCGGTCGTTATTAACGGACAGGGGTTTAAACATTCAGTACTTC.

V and J are TRBV3-1 (or the pseudogene TRBV3-2) and TRBJ2-7, with 10 bases that match TRBD1. The CDR3 has 14 residues. Unmatched junction bases numbered 0, after V lost 1 base and J lost 3 bases. Germline V CDR1 and CDR2: LGHDT, YNNKEL (reference sequence). CDR3 in DNA: TGTGCCAGCAGCCAAGGGACAGGGGGCTACGAGCAGTACTTC. Protein: CASSQGTGGYEQYF.

The V and J genes are TRBV18 and TRBJ2-7; D is unresolved. Germline values: CDR1 KGHSH, CDR2 LQKENI. V lost 1 base and J 2 bases, leaving 9 bases between the germline ends. The CDR3 has 14 amino acids. This chain's CDR3 is CASSPRQAAYEQYF. The CDR3 bases are TGTGCCAGCTCACCACGGCAGGCCGCCTACGAGCAGTACTTC.

The chain employs TRBV24-1 and TRBJ2-1, with 7 bases lining up with TRBD2. Germline V gene data show CDR1 as KGHDR and CDR2 as SFDVKD. Trimming took 3 bases from V and 8 from J; bases not matched to a gene: 0. The CDR3 is 12 residues long. CDR3 bases: TGTGCCACCAGTGATGGACTAGATGAGCAGTTCTTC. Protein: CATSDGLDEQFF.

This clone occurred once. The V call is TRBV6-2 or TRBV6-3, the J call TRBJ1-6; D ambiguous. The CDR3 totals 18 residues. The germline V and J ends were trimmed by 5 bases and 0 bases, with 17 bases remaining between them. The germline CDR1 and CDR2 sequences are MNHEY and SVGEGT. Here the CDR3 reads CASSPAPHTSSYNSPLHF. CDR3 DNA sequence: TGTGCCAGCAGTCCCGCACCTCATACGAGCTCCTATAATTCACCCCTCCACTTT.

The chain uses TRBV10-2 and TRBJ1-3, with D uncertain. V lost 2 bases to trimming and J lost 0 bases, with 8 bases between them. Looked up from germline, CDR1 is WSHSY and CDR2 is SAAADI. CDR3 length: 15 residues. CDR3 loop: CASSENRPSGNTIYF. CDR3 bases: TGCGCCAGCAGTGAGAACAGACCCTCTGGAAACACCATATATTTT.

The chain links TRBV2 to TRBJ1-4; D is unresolved. V gave up 6 bases and J gave up 0 bases, with 8 bases separating them. Germline CDR1 is SNHLY and CDR2 is FYNNEI. There are 14 residues in the CDR3. The CDR3 nucleotides are TGTGCCAGCAGGAAATACTCAACTAATGAAAAACTGTTTTTT. This sequence encodes CASRKYSTNEKLFF.

The rearrangement uses TRBV10-3 and TRBJ2-7; D perhaps matches TRBD2 (5 bases). The CDR3 has 13 amino acids. The germline CDR1 and CDR2 sequences are ENHRY and SYGVKD. V dropped 10 bases and J dropped 6 bases, with 19 bases sitting between them. The CDR3 DNA follows: TGTGCCACTACGGAGGTGTCTAGACGCGAGCAGTACTTC. It specifies CATTEVSRREQYF.

The chain recombines TRBV27 with TRBJ1-1, with D tentatively TRBD1 (6 bases). Looked up from germline, CDR1 is MNHEY and CDR2 is SMNVEV (reference sequence). The CDR3 is 13 amino acids. V dropped 6 bases and J dropped 7 bases, with 15 bases sitting between them. The chain's CDR3 is CASRSWTAGEAFF. DNA of the CDR3: TGTGCCAGCAGATCCTGGACAGCGGGTGAAGCTTTCTTT.

V usage is TRBV5-4 and J usage is TRBJ2-7; 11 bases match TRBD2. J gave up 2 bases and V 4 bases, and 11 bases lay outside the gene matches. The CDR3 length is 17 residues. From germline, CDR1 is SGHNT and CDR2 YYREEE (reference sequence). The CDR3 here is CASSPGTSGLIPYEQYF. The CDR3 nucleotides read TGTGCCAGCAGCCCCGGGACTAGCGGTCTTATCCCCTACGAGCAGTACTTC.

This chain connects TRBV27 to TRBJ2-5, with a possible D match to TRBD1 (6 bases). The CDR3 length is 14 residues. Trimming removed 6 bases at V and 5 bases at J, with 16 bases between. The V gene's germline CDR1 is MNHEY and CDR2 SMNVEV (reference sequence). DNA for the CDR3: TGTGCCAGCAGGCGGTCTGGGGGCGGGGAGACCCAGTACTTC. It yields the protein CASRRSGGGETQYF.

The chain couples TRBV4-3 to TRBJ1-3; TRBD1 aligns across 7 bases. This CDR3 region has 18 residues. J lost 4 bases, V lost 0 bases, and 12 bases had no gene match. Germline V CDR1 and CDR2: LGHNA, YSLEER. This chain's CDR3 is CASSQDYMTGNLGNTIYF. The DNA of the CDR3 is TGCGCCAGCAGCCAAGATTATATGACAGGGAATTTAGGAAACACCATATATTTT.